The 21 T cell receptor beta chains in this list originate from one sample, sequenced in a study of cytomegalovirus exposure and HLA in healthy donors. TCRdb keeps only in-frame clones here, not all; method: immunoSEQ multiplex PCR. The sample carries some 290,000 clones, around 90% recorded once. Specimen: PBMCs. The receptors originated from a man aged 25-45 years in good health and CMV-seronegative.

V gene TRBV19 combines with J gene TRBJ1-6, with D unresolved. The CDR3 is made up of 14 amino acids. CDR1 and CDR2 (germline): LNHDA, SQIVND (reference sequence). The CDR3: CAASSSSYNSPLHF. The CDR3 coding sequence is TGTGCAGCTTCCTCGAGCTCCTATAATTCACCCCTCCACTTT.

The chain is built from TRBV5-6 and TRBJ1-1; the match to TRBD1 covers 8 bases. Trimming at V came to 1 base and at J to 1 base, leaving 6 bases not matched to a gene. This CDR3 is built from 16 residues. Germline V gives CDR1 SGHDT, CDR2 YYEEEE. The DNA of the CDR3 is TGTGCCAGCAGCTTGATCGACAGGGGCAGGAACACTGAAGCTTTCTTT. Its protein is CASSLIDRGRNTEAFF.

The genes are TRBV10-2 and TRBJ1-1; D is uncertain. Trimming removed 11 bases at V and 2 bases at J, with 21 bases between. Germline loops: CDR1 WSHSY, CDR2 SAAADI. This CDR3 has 15 amino acids. The CDR3 sequence is CASTSGFGRNTEAFF. DNA for the CDR3: TGCGCCTCGACGAGCGGGTTCGGTAGAAACACTGAAGCTTTCTTT.

The CDR3 bases are TGTGCCAGCAGCTTGGCCGGGGGAGCTACCTATAATTCACCCCTCCACTTT. Residues: CASSLAGGATYNSPLHF. The chain carries TRBV5-5 and TRBJ1-6; possible D gene TRBD1, 5 bases. Trimming removed 0 bases at V and 2 bases at J, with 12 bases between. Germline CDR1 SGHKS, CDR2 YYEKEE (reference sequence). The CDR3 has 17 residues. Full variable domain (rest looked up from reference TRBV5-5 and TRBJ1-6): DAGVTQSPTHLIKTRGQQVTLRCSPISGHKSVSWYQQVLGQGPQFIFQYYEKEERGRGNFPDRFSARQFPNYSSELNVNALLLGDSALYLCASSLAGGATYNSPLHFGNGTRLTVT.

This sequence joins TRBV5-4 and TRBJ2-1; 11 bases agree with TRBD1. CDR1 is SGHNT and CDR2 is YYREEE in the germline V gene (reference sequence). Trimming removed 0 bases from V and 3 bases from J; junction bases left unmatched: 2. The CDR3 spans 16 residues. CDR3 in amino acids: CASSLGGTGGYNEQFF. CDR3 sequence (DNA): TGTGCCAGCAGCTTGGGAGGGACAGGGGGCTACAATGAGCAGTTCTTC. The whole variable domain, remainder taken from reference TRBV5-4 and TRBJ2-1, is ETGVTQSPTHLIKTRGQQVTLRCSSQSGHNTVSWYQQALGQGPQFIFQYYREEENGRGNFPPRFSGLQFPNYSSELNVNALELDDSALYLCASSLGGTGGYNEQFFGPGTRLTVL.

The rearrangement joins TRBV15 to TRBJ2-7, with unresolved D. Trimming removed 0 bases from V and 3 bases from J, with 9 bases in between. Germline CDR1 LNHNV, CDR2 YYDKDF (reference sequence). This CDR3 contains 14 residues. This chain's CDR3 is CATSRDLGHYEQYF. CDR3 in DNA: TGTGCCACCAGCAGAGATCTAGGTCACTACGAGCAGTACTTC.

V and J are TRBV19 and TRBJ1-5; D uncertain. The CDR3 runs to 15 residues. Germline CDR1 and CDR2: LNHDA and SQIVND (reference sequence). Trimming removed 1 base from V and 0 bases from J, with 7 bases in between. The CDR3 loop is CASSIVRDSNQPQHF. The CDR3 bases are TGTGCCAGTAGTATAGTGAGGGATAGCAATCAGCCCCAGCATTTT. The entire variable domain, with the rest obtained from reference TRBV19 and TRBJ1-5, is as follows: DGGITQSPKYLFRKEGQNVTLSCEQNLNHDAMYWYRQDPGQGLRLIYYSQIVNDFQKGDIAEGYSVSREKKESFPLTVTSAQKNPTAFYLCASSIVRDSNQPQHFGDGTRLSIL.

Only a few counts were recorded for this clone. The gene calls are TRBV6-1 and TRBJ1-5; 8 bases line up with TRBD1. The CDR3 loop spans 16 amino acids. Trimming cost V 0 bases and J 3 bases; bases outside gene matches: 4. Per the germline V gene, CDR1 is MNHNS and CDR2 is SASEGT. The CDR3 is CASSEALGQVNQPQHF. The CDR3 coding sequence is TGTGCCAGCAGTGAAGCGTTGGGACAGGTCAATCAGCCCCAGCATTTT.

The V gene is TRBV19, the J gene TRBJ2-7; 7 bases fit TRBD1. Germline values: CDR1 LNHDA, CDR2 SQIVND (reference sequence). This CDR3 region has 15 residues. The trim removed 2 bases at V and 3 bases at J, leaving 7 bases unmatched. CDR3 nucleotides: TGTGCCAGTAGTATATCTACAGGGGTCGGCTACGAGCAGTACTTC. This sequence encodes CASSISTGVGYEQYF.

This chain uses TRBV9 with TRBJ1-4, with a weak D call TRBD1 (6 bases). There are 16 residues in the CDR3. The germline gives CDR1 SGDLS, CDR2 YYNGEE. V lost 0 bases and J lost 2, with 11 bases in between. The CDR3 region is CASSVEGGLTNEKLFF. Here the CDR3 DNA reads TGTGCCAGCAGCGTAGAGGGGGGGCTCACTAATGAAAAACTGTTTTTT.

This sequence joins TRBV7-9 and TRBJ1-1; D is unresolved. V was clipped by 1 base and J by 1 base, with 10 bases between them. This CDR3 has 15 amino acids. Germline V lookup: CDR1 SEHNR, CDR2 FQNEAQ (reference sequence). The CDR3 here is CASSLVGGGNTEAFF. The CDR3 region has the DNA TGTGCCAGCAGCTTAGTAGGAGGTGGGAACACTGAAGCTTTCTTT.

V is TRBV7-2 and J is TRBJ1-1; maybe TRBD1 (6 bases). The germline gives CDR1 SGHTA, CDR2 FQGNSA. With 5 bases removed from V and 0 bases from J, the gap between germline ends came to 13 bases. There are 15 residues in the CDR3. CDR3 sequence reads: CASSPRTVLNTEAFF. CDR3 sequence (DNA): TGTGCCAGCAGCCCGCGGACAGTATTGAACACTGAAGCTTTCTTT. The whole variable domain, filled in from reference TRBV7-2 and TRBJ1-1, reads GAGVSQSPSNKVTEKGKDVELRCDPISGHTALYWYRQSLGQGLEFLIYFQGNSAPDKSGLPSDRFSAERTGGSVSTLTIQRTQQEDSAVYLCASSPRTVLNTEAFFGQGTRLTVV.

The chain has TRBV27 and TRBJ2-2; tentatively, D is TRBD2 (6 bases). This CDR3 contains 13 residues. Per germline, CDR1 MNHEY and CDR2 SMNVEV (reference sequence). V lost 8 bases to trimming and J lost 4 bases, with 11 bases between them. CDR3 loop: CASCPGVTGELFF. The CDR3 DNA reads TGTGCCAGCTGCCCGGGGGTCACCGGGGAGCTGTTTTTT.

The gene calls are TRBV6-1 and TRBJ1-5; perhaps TRBD1 as D (6 bases). This CDR3 region has 15 residues. Germline V gene lookup returns CDR1 MNHNS and CDR2 SASEGT. V shed 6 bases and J shed 0 bases, with 12 bases lying between them. Here the CDR3 reads CASRAGHYSNQPQHF. CDR3 DNA sequence: TGTGCCAGCAGAGCGGGACACTATAGCAATCAGCCCCAGCATTTT.

This chain links TRBV14 with TRBJ2-7; tentative D call: TRBD1 (5 bases). Germline-derived CDR1 and CDR2 are SGHDN and FVKESK. V shed 0 bases and J shed 7 bases, with 10 bases lying between them. This CDR3 contains 13 residues. In DNA, the CDR3 is TGTGCCAGCAGCCAAGACCTGCCAGGGGAGCAGTACTTC. Encoded protein: CASSQDLPGEQYF.

About this clone itself: The germline gene is not matched at one end of the junction; a read error may be the cause. The chain carries TRBV2 and TRBJ1-6, with 8 nucleotides matching TRBD1. The CDR3 has 14 residues. In germline, CDR1 is SNHLY, CDR2 FYNNEI. This CDR3 is CASKDRAYNSPLHF. The CDR3, as DNA: TGTGCCAGCAAGGACAGGGCCTACAATTCACCCCTCCACTTT.

The rearrangement links TRBV5-6 to TRBJ2-2; unclear D gene. V was cut by 4 bases and J by 0 bases, with 13 bases left in between. Germline V gene lookup returns CDR1 SGHDT and CDR2 YYEEEE. The CDR3 has 16 amino acids. The CDR3 region has the DNA TGTGCCAGCAGCCCCTCCCCGTTCGCGAACACCGGGGAGCTGTTTTTT. Translating gives CASSPSPFANTGELFF.

The CDR3 loop is CASSLQSGSTYEQYF. The CDR3 bases are TGTGCCAGCAGCTTACAGTCAGGATCAACCTACGAGCAGTACTTC. V is TRBV11-2 and J is TRBJ2-7; D uncertain. CDR3 length equals 15 residues. V shed 2 bases and J shed 2 bases, with 13 bases lying between them. CDR1 is SGHAT and CDR2 is FQNNGV in the germline V gene.

About this clone: Other DNA sequences in the same sample also yield this CDR3. The chain employs TRBV6-1 and TRBJ1-6, with 9 bases matching TRBD1. The trim removed 7 bases at V and 6 bases at J, leaving 7 bases unmatched. Germline assignment: CDR1 MNHNS and CDR2 SASEGT. This CDR3 is built from 15 residues. CDR3 coding DNA: TGTGCCAGCATCCCGGACAGGGGAGGTAATTCACCCCTCCACTTT. Translation gives CASIPDRGGNSPLHF.

Regarding this clone: The same CDR3 is also encoded by other DNA sequences in this sample. V usage is TRBV5-1 and J usage is TRBJ2-3; possibly TRBD1 for D (6 bases). CDR1 is SGHRS and CDR2 is YFSETQ in the germline V gene. V was pared by 4 bases and J by 0 bases, with 9 bases between. The CDR3 runs 14 residues. The CDR3 DNA follows: TGCGCCAGCAGCCTAGGGACAAGCACAGATACGCAGTATTTT. Its protein is CASSLGTSTDTQYF.

The V gene is TRBV6-5, the J gene TRBJ2-5, with D tentatively TRBD2 (5 bases). CDR3 length: 15 residues. Germline CDR1 MNHEY, CDR2 SVGAGI. With 2 bases removed from V and 4 bases from J, the gap between germline ends came to 14 bases. CDR3 nucleotide sequence: TGTGCCAGCAGTTACCAGGTCGGGGTGGGAGAGACCCAGTACTTC. Protein product: CASSYQVGVGETQYF.